These T cell receptor beta chains were read from a single sample in a study of somatic mutations in cytotoxic T cells in rheumatoid arthritis. The data were produced by immunoSEQ multiplex PCR, yet TCRdb's version contains in-frame clones alone and is incomplete. The sample yields some 30,000 clones, 85% to 90% seen once. Sequencing used CD8+ T cells sorted from blood. These receptors came from an adult with rheumatoid arthritis. The CDR3 runs from the conserved cysteine through the conserved F or W. Fields, in order: V gene, clone size, J gene, D gene, CDR3 protein, CDR3 DNA. A D gene is named only where the DNA matches it firmly. Clone size is given for some rows only: seen once, a few or many times, or a class if the clone is expanded.

TRBV4-1	.	TRBJ2-1	.	CASSHPQGLNNEQFF	TGCGCCAGCAGCCATCCCCAGGGACTTAACAATGAGCAGTTCTTC
TRBV29-1	.	TRBJ2-1	.	CSVEGGEDFSYNEQFF	TGCAGCGTTGAAGGTGGAGAGGACTTCTCCTACAATGAGCAGTTCTTC
TRBV18	.	TRBJ1-1	TRBD1	CASSTYHWGQRNTEAFF	TGTGCCAGCTCTACATATCACTGGGGACAGCGGAACACTGAAGCTTTCTTT
TRBV30	once	TRBJ2-4	TRBD1	CAWNRGQDIQYF	TGTGCCTGGAATCGTGGACAGGACATTCAGTACTTC
TRBV7-9	.	TRBJ2-5	TRBD1	CASSLDRGQGETQYF	TGTGCCAGCAGCTTAGACAGGGGGCAAGGGGAGACCCAGTACTTC
TRBV28	.	TRBJ2-3	.	CASSFSEVDTDTQYF	TGTGCCAGCAGTTTTTCCGAGGTCGACACAGATACGCAGTATTTT
TRBV7-8	medium-sized	TRBJ2-7	.	CASSPDSSEQYF	TGTGCCAGCAGCCCAGACAGTTCCGAGCAGTACTTC
TRBV6-6	.	TRBJ2-7	.	CASSYSRYEQYF	TGTGCCAGCAGTTACTCGAGGTACGAGCAGTACTTC
TRBV4-1	.	TRBJ1-5	TRBD1	CASSQEVGQGAYNQPQHF	TGCGCCAGCAGCCAAGAAGTAGGACAGGGGGCTTACAATCAGCCCCAGCATTTT
TRBV6-5	.	TRBJ2-1	.	CASWGRGGNNEQFF	TGTGCCAGCTGGGGGAGGGGGGGTAACAATGAGCAGTTCTTC
TRBV7-9	.	TRBJ2-1	TRBD2	CASSLSWEGEQFF	TGTGCCAGCAGCTTGAGTTGGGAGGGTGAGCAGTTCTTC
TRBV5-6	.	TRBJ1-6	.	CASSSVQRQASVPLHF	TGTGCCAGCAGCTCCGTTCAGAGACAGGCATCCGTGCCCCTCCACTTT
TRBV11-2	.	TRBJ2-7	.	CASSLDEQYF	TGTGCCAGCAGCTTAGACGAGCAGTACTTC
TRBV4-1	.	TRBJ2-7	TRBD2	CASSQGLAGGQEQYF	TGCGCCAGCAGCCAAGGACTAGCGGGGGGGCAAGAGCAGTACTTC
TRBV27	.	TRBJ1-5	.	CASSPKNGLANQPQHF	TGTGCCAGCAGTCCTAAAAATGGACTCGCGAATCAGCCCCAGCATTTT
TRBV27	.	TRBJ2-7	.	CASSLFGGPGNEQYF	TGTGCCAGCAGTTTATTCGGTGGCCCCGGGAACGAGCAGTACTTC
TRBV6-1	.	TRBJ1-5	TRBD1	CASSDKPTGYSNQPQHF	TGTGCCAGCAGTGATAAGCCGACAGGGTATAGCAATCAGCCCCAGCATTTT
TRBV6-5	.	TRBJ1-5	.	CASSYTGFQPQHF	TGTGCCAGCAGTTACACAGGGTTTCAGCCCCAGCATTTT
TRBV15	.	TRBJ1-1	.	CATSRWDGLNTEAFF	TGTGCCACCAGCAGGTGGGACGGATTGAACACTGAAGCTTTCTTT
TRBV13	.	TRBJ2-3	.	CASSLSEGGYTQYF	TGTGCCAGCAGCTTATCGGAAGGGGGATATACGCAGTATTTT
TRBV4-1	.	TRBJ1-1	TRBD1	CASSYKSGTGANTEAFF	TGCGCCAGCAGCTATAAATCCGGGACAGGGGCGAACACTGAAGCTTTCTTT
TRBV4-2	.	TRBJ2-1	TRBD2	CASSQAGTSGDNEQFF	TGTGCCAGCAGCCAAGCGGGGACTAGCGGGGACAATGAGCAGTTCTTC
TRBV19	.	TRBJ1-6	TRBD1	CASGQGSGLVTYNSPLHF	TGTGCCAGTGGACAGGGGAGTGGGTTAGTAACCTATAATTCACCCCTCCACTTT
TRBV27	.	TRBJ2-1	.	CASSLSLGLSYNEQFF	TGTGCCAGCAGTTTATCCCTGGGACTGAGTTACAATGAGCAGTTCTTC
TRBV29-1	.	TRBJ2-3	TRBD2	CSGFTSGWGTDTQYF	TGCAGCGGCTTTACTAGCGGGTGGGGCACAGATACGCAGTATTTT
TRBV11-2	.	TRBJ2-7	TRBD1	CASSPGDRAYEQYF	TGTGCCAGCAGCCCCGGGGACAGAGCCTACGAGCAGTACTTC
TRBV4-1	.	TRBJ2-5	.	CASSQAISGFQYF	TGCGCCAGCAGCCAGGCCATATCCGGTTTCCAGTACTTC
TRBV21-1	.	TRBJ2-7	.	CASGRVSAYEQYF	TGTGCCAGCGGGCGGGTTTCGGCTTACGAGCAGTACTTC
TRBV4-1	.	TRBJ2-3	TRBD1	CASSRQGGDTQYF	TGCGCCAGCAGCCGACAGGGGGGCGATACGCAGTATTTT
TRBV4-2	once	TRBJ2-5	.	CASSQETGQETQYF	TGTGCCAGCAGCCAAGAAACAGGCCAAGAGACCCAGTACTTC
TRBV5-6	once	TRBJ1-2	.	CASSPVEALPRGYTF	TGTGCCAGCAGCCCGGTGGAGGCTCTCCCTAGGGGCTACACCTTC
TRBV5-6	.	TRBJ2-5	TRBD2	CASSFGSGRGRETQYF	TGTGCCAGCAGCTTCGGTAGCGGGAGAGGTCGGGAGACCCAGTACTTC
TRBV5-6	.	TRBJ1-2	.	CASSFWMDLYYGYTF	TGTGCCAGCAGCTTCTGGATGGACCTTTACTATGGCTACACCTTC
TRBV5-1	.	TRBJ1-1	.	CASSRLDSLSTEAFF	TGCGCCAGCAGCCGCCTGGACAGCCTTTCCACTGAAGCTTTCTTT
TRBV6-5	.	TRBJ2-1	.	CASRQAVLSYNEQFF	TGTGCCAGCAGGCAGGCCGTTCTTTCCTACAATGAGCAGTTCTTC
TRBV5-6	.	TRBJ2-7	.	CASSPGSYEQYF	TGTGCCAGCAGCCCGGGGAGCTACGAGCAGTACTTC
TRBV10-1	.	TRBJ1-4	.	CASSEWPATNEKLFF	TGCGCCAGCAGTGAGTGGCCTGCAACTAATGAAAAACTGTTTTTT
TRBV6-1	.	TRBJ1-3	.	CASSAWGAGNTIYF	TGTGCCAGCAGTGCTTGGGGGGCGGGGAACACCATATATTTT
TRBV9	.	TRBJ2-2	.	CASSVHRVSDTGELFF	TGTGCCAGCAGCGTTCACAGGGTTTCTGACACCGGGGAGCTGTTTTTT
TRBV6-7	once	TRBJ2-1	.	CASSWWDNEQFF	TGTGCCAGCAGTTGGTGGGACAATGAGCAGTTCTTC